These 19 T cell receptor beta chains came from one sample sequenced in a study of post-analysis software for immune sequencing data. Findings and limits, study-wide: The study found TRBV5-6, TRBV5-1 and TRBV20-1 among five or six TRBV segments more frequent in patients than controls.

Every TCR beta cDNA library bore unique molecular identifiers. From the PCR reads, TCRdb called clonotypes with MiXCR, one entry per CDR3 protein. The sample shows roughly 650,000 distinct CDR3 sequences, 55% to 60% of them seen only once. Their antigen targets remain unknown. Sequenced material: blood. The receptor source for this set is a girl aged 2-10 years with multiple sclerosis.

The V call is TRBV7-2, the J call TRBJ2-7; 10 nucleotides agree with TRBD2. Per germline, CDR1 SGHTA and CDR2 FQGNSA. The CDR3 spans 16 residues. V was clipped by 5 bases and J by 7 bases; unmatched bases: 14. The CDR3: CASSPTFSGRPEEQYF. CDR3 coding DNA: TGTGCCAGCAGCCCGACGTTTAGCGGGAGGCCTGAAGAGCAGTACTTC.

In its sample, this clonotype was seen a few times. The rearrangement uses TRBV27 and TRBJ2-3, with 8 bases matching TRBD1. V shed 1 base, J shed 5 bases, and the junction held 5 bases outside the gene matches. The CDR3 spans 15 residues. Germline V CDR1 and CDR2: MNHEY, SMNVEV (reference sequence). The CDR3 loop reads CASSLYRGSGDTQYF. The CDR3 DNA is TGTGCCAGCAGTTTATACAGGGGGAGTGGAGATACGCAGTATTTT.

This clonotype has only one observation. The chain joins TRBV5-1 to TRBJ2-1; D remains unclear. The J call may be incorrect, as the DNA end agrees better with TRBJ2-7. Per the germline V gene, CDR1 is SGHRS and CDR2 is YFSETQ. The CDR3 sequence is 15 residues long. The CDR3 bases are TGCGCCAGCAGCTTGAAAGGCCGCCGATCGTACGAGCAGTACTTC. Protein sequence: CASSLKGRRSYEQYF.

This clonotype has a handful of counts. This chain joins TRBV4-1 and TRBJ1-6; D ambiguous. Germline CDR1 reads MGHRA; CDR2 reads YSYEKL. The CDR3 covers 16 residues. V was trimmed by 0 bases and J by 9 bases, leaving 15 bases between them. The CDR3 nucleotides are TGCGCCAGCAGCCAAGAGGGTCCGAACCCGATTTCACCCCTCCACTTT. Encoded protein: CASSQEGPNPISPLHF.

The chain links TRBV29-1 to TRBJ2-7; TRBD1 matches at 12 bases. This CDR3 spans 15 amino acids. J gave up 5 bases and V 4 bases, and 9 bases lay outside the gene matches. CDR1 SQVTM and CDR2 ANQGSEA come from the germline V gene. DNA for the CDR3: TGCAGCGTTGCGGGGGACAGGGGGCTTCGGGACGAGCAGTACTTC. It specifies CSVAGDRGLRDEQYF.

The chain employs TRBV6-5 and TRBJ2-5; maybe TRBD2 (6 bases). The end of the DNA fits TRBJ2-7 better, so the J call may be wrong. The CDR3 loop spans 15 amino acids. The germline V gene has CDR1 MNHEY and CDR2 SVGAGI. In nucleotides, the CDR3 is TGTGCCAGCACCTCCGGCGATAGCGGTCTCTACGAGCAGTACTTC. Its protein product is CASTSGDSGLYEQYF.

V gene TRBV7-2 combines with J gene TRBJ2-2; 7 bases match TRBD2. Germline CDR1 reads SGHTA; CDR2 reads FQGNSA. V lost 0 bases to trimming and J lost 6 bases; unmatched junction nucleotides: 1. There are 14 residues in the CDR3. The CDR3 region has the DNA TGTGCCAGCAGCTTAGCGGGGGGGTCCGGGGAGCTGTTTTTT. This translates into CASSLAGGSGELFF.

This chain connects TRBV5-1 to TRBJ2-1; D call uncertain. The V end lost 5 bases, the J end lost 3 bases, and 12 bases lay between the germline ends. Germline CDR1 SGHRS, CDR2 YFSETQ. The CDR3 is 14 residues long. CDR3 residues: CASRPEPLYNEQFF. CDR3 nucleotide sequence: TGCGCCAGCAGACCCGAACCCCTCTACAATGAGCAGTTCTTC. Based on the CDR3 plus reference TRBV5-1 and TRBJ2-1, the full variable domain is KAGVTQTPRYLIKTRGQQVTLSCSPISGHRSVSWYQQTPGQGLQFLFEYFSETQRNKGNFPGRFSGRQFSNSRSEMNVSTLELGDSALYLCASRPEPLYNEQFFGPGTRLTVL.

This clonotype has more than one count but fewer than ten. The CDR3 reads CAISESFGGRDYEQYF. The CDR3 coding sequence is TGTGCCATCAGTGAGTCGTTCGGGGGCCGCGACTACGAGCAGTACTTC. The chain links TRBV10-3 to TRBJ2-4; D assignment may be TRBD1 or TRBD2 (6 bases each). The J call may be faulty, since TRBJ2-7 better matches the DNA end. The CDR3 loop spans 16 amino acids. CDR1 is ENHRY and CDR2 is SYGVKD in the germline V gene.

This clonotype occurred a few times. A read error may produce the germline difference seen at one junction end. The chain recombines TRBV15 with TRBJ2-4; 7 positions agree with TRBD2. Germline V CDR1 and CDR2: LNHNV, YYDKDF (reference sequence). The CDR3 runs to 12 residues. CDR3: CATSGDWREQYF. The CDR3 DNA reads as TGTGCCACCAGCGGAGATTGGCGGGAGCAGTACTTC.

The V and J genes are TRBV2 and TRBJ2-1; weak D call: TRBD1 (6 bases). Germline CDR1 SNHLY, CDR2 FYNNEI. The CDR3 is made up of 16 amino acids. The V end was cut by 6 bases, the J end by 2 bases, with 17 bases between. CDR3 bases: TGTGCCAGCAGGGATCTCCGGGACAAGACCTACAATGAGCAGTTCTTC. It translates to CASRDLRDKTYNEQFF. The full variable domain, with the rest looked up from reference TRBV2 and TRBJ2-1, is EPEVTQTPSHQVTQMGQEVILRCVPISNHLYFYWYRQILGQKVEFLVSFYNNEISEKSEIFDDQFSVERPDGSNFTLKIRSTKLEDSAMYFCASRDLRDKTYNEQFFGPGTRLTVL.

This chain joins TRBV10-3 and TRBJ1-1; 7 positions agree with TRBD1. The V segment lost 5 bases and the J segment 8 bases; nucleotides outside the gene matches: 2. The V gene's germline CDR1 is ENHRY and CDR2 SYGVKD. The CDR3 runs to 11 residues. This CDR3 reads CAISSTGEAFF. The CDR3, as DNA: TGTGCCATCAGTTCGACAGGGGAAGCTTTCTTT.

This clonotype showed up just a few times. The rearrangement links TRBV13 to TRBJ2-7; 11 bases line up with TRBD1. The length of the CDR3 is 17 residues. Germline CDR1 reads PRHDT; CDR2 reads FYEKMQ (reference sequence). V trimming: 6 bases; J trimming: 0 bases; junction bases outside the gene matches: 10. This CDR3 reads CASRRSGTGGLSYEQYF. CDR3 coding DNA: TGTGCCAGCAGACGTTCCGGGACAGGGGGTCTCTCCTACGAGCAGTACTTC. The full variable domain, rest sourced from reference TRBV13 and TRBJ2-7, is AAGVIQSPRHLIKEKRETATLKCYPIPRHDTVYWYQQGPGQDPQFLISFYEKMQSDKGSIPDRFSAQQFSDYHSELNMSSLELGDSALYFCASRRSGTGGLSYEQYFGPGTRLTVT.

This chain joins TRBV2 and TRBJ2-1; D ambiguous. V was shortened by 7 bases and J by 6 bases, with 16 bases between the two germline ends. The CDR3 has 14 residues. Germline V lookup: CDR1 SNHLY, CDR2 FYNNEI. The CDR3 DNA follows: TGTGCCAGCATGCTTCCGATCCAGGCCAATGAGCAGTTCTTC. Protein product: CASMLPIQANEQFF.

The genes are TRBV6-1 and TRBJ1-2; D gene uncertain. The V end was cut by 6 bases, the J end by 0 bases, with 11 bases between. The germline gives CDR1 MNHNS, CDR2 SASEGT. CDR3 length equals 14 residues. DNA for the CDR3: TGTGCCAGCAGAGCTGCTAGGGCTAACTATGGCTACACCTTC. This encodes CASRAARANYGYTF.

This clonotype was recorded once. The V gene is TRBV6-2 or TRBV6-3, the J gene TRBJ2-1, with 8 nucleotides matching TRBD1. The germline gives CDR1 MNHEY, CDR2 SVGEGT. Germline trimming cut 0 bases from V and 8 bases from J; bases unmatched to any gene: 12. The CDR3 extends over 17 amino acids. The chain's CDR3 is CASSYSMDRAFIDEQFF. In nucleotides, the CDR3 is TGTGCCAGCAGTTACTCGATGGACAGGGCTTTCATAGATGAGCAGTTCTTC.

J is TRBJ1-1 and V is TRBV20-1; 11 bases match TRBD1. The CDR3 is 12 amino acids. V trimming: 6 bases; J trimming: 6 bases; junction bases outside the gene matches: 3. Germline V gene data show CDR1 as DFQATT and CDR2 as SNEGSKA (reference sequence). This chain's CDR3 is CSAGTGGPEAFF. In DNA, the CDR3 is TGCAGTGCGGGGACAGGGGGGCCTGAAGCTTTCTTT.

This clonotype was counted only a few times. The chain is built from TRBV12-3 or TRBV12-4 and TRBJ2-2, with D unclear. The V end lost 8 bases, the J end lost 4 bases, and 8 bases lay between the germline ends. CDR3 length: 12 residues. The CDR3 is CASHRGTGELFF. The CDR3 DNA reads as TGTGCCAGCCATCGCGGCACCGGGGAGCTGTTTTTT.

This clonotype was counted only a few times. J is TRBJ1-2 and V is TRBV6-5; weak D call: TRBD1 (5 bases). Germline V gene sequence: CDR1 MNHEY, CDR2 SVGAGI. The V gene lost 6 bases and the J gene lost 3 bases, with 11 bases spanning the gap. The CDR3 is 13 amino acids. CDR3 DNA: TGTGCCAGCAGCATCAGGGATGACTATGGCTACACCTTC. Protein: CASSIRDDYGYTF.